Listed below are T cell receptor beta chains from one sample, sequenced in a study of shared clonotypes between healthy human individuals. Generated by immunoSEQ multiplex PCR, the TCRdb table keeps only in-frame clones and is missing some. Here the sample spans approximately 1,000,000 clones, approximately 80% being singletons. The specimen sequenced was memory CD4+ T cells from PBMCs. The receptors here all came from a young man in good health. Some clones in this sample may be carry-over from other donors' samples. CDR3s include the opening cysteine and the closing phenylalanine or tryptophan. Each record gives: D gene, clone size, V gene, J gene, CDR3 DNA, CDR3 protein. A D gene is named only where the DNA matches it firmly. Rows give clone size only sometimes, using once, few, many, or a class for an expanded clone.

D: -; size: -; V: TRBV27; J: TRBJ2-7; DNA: TGTGCCAGCAGTTTGGGCGGTGACTTGGACGAGCAGTACTTC; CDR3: CASSLGGDLDEQYF
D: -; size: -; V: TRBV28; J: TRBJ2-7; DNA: TGTGCCAGCAGTTCCTCTTTGATCGAGCAGTACTTC; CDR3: CASSSSLIEQYF
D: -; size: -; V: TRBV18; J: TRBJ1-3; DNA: TGTGCCAGCTCACCGGGGGAGACTCGGGGAAACACCATATATTTT; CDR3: CASSPGETRGNTIYF
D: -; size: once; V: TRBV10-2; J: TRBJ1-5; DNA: TGCGCCAGCAGTGAGTCGTGGGGAGGCAATCAGCCCCAGCATTTT; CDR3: CASSESWGGNQPQHF
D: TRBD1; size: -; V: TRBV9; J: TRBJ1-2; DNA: TGTGCCAGCAGCCCCCGCCGACAGGGAGGGTATGGCTACACCTTC; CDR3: CASSPRRQGGYGYTF
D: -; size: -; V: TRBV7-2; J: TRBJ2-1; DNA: TGTGCCAGCAGCTTAGGGGGTTCCCGCTCCTACAATGAGCAGTTCTTC; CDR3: CASSLGGSRSYNEQFF
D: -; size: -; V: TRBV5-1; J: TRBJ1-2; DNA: TGCGCCAGCAGCTTGGCGGCGGAGTCGACCTATGGCTACACCTTC; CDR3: CASSLAAESTYGYTF
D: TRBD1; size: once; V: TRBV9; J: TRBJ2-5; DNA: TGTGCCAGCAGCCAGACCGGGACAGGGGAAGAGACCCAGTACTTC; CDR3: CASSQTGTGEETQYF
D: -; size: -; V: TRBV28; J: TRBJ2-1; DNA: TGTGCCAGCAGGGTAAACTCCTACAATGAGCAGTTCTTC; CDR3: CASRVNSYNEQFF
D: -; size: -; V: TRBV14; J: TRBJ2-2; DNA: TGTGCCAGCAGCCCAGGGACAAACACCGGGGAGCTGTTTTTT; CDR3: CASSPGTNTGELFF